This T cell receptor (beta chain) was retrieved from a study of blood T cells in healthy people across ages. A second PCR of roughly 7 to 11 cycles used a sample-barcoded 5' primer and a J-beta primer mix. TCRdb redid the calling of the 5' RACE reads with MiXCR, one entry per CDR3 protein. This table holds approximately 360,000 distinct CDR3 sequences, about 55% found once. Study-wide findings and caveats: The long-lived group displayed more naive CD4+ cells, plus higher diversity, than the aged donors did.

This clonotype turned up a few times. Its target is unknown. This TCR derives from a man in his sixties in good health. Sequencing was performed on blood.

CDR3 sequence (DNA): TGCAGTGCTAGAGATAGACAGGGGCAGTACTTC. Translation: CSARDRQGQYF. V usage is TRBV20-1 and J usage is TRBJ2-7; 7 nucleotides match TRBD1. The CDR3 consists of 11 residues. The V and J ends lost 0 bases and 9 bases, in that order; junction bases with no gene match: 2. Germline-derived CDR1 and CDR2 are DFQATT and SNEGSKA (reference sequence).